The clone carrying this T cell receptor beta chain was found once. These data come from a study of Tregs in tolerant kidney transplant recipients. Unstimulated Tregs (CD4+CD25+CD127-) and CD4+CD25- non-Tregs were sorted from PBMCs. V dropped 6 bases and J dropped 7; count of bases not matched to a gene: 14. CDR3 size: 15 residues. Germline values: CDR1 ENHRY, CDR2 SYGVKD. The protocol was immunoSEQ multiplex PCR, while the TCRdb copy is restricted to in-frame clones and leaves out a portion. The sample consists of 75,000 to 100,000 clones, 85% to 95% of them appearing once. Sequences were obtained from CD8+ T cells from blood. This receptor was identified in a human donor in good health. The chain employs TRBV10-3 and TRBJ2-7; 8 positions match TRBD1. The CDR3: CAISQTGDPSKEQYF. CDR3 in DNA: TGTGCCATCAGCCAGACAGGGGACCCGTCTAAAGAGCAGTACTTC.